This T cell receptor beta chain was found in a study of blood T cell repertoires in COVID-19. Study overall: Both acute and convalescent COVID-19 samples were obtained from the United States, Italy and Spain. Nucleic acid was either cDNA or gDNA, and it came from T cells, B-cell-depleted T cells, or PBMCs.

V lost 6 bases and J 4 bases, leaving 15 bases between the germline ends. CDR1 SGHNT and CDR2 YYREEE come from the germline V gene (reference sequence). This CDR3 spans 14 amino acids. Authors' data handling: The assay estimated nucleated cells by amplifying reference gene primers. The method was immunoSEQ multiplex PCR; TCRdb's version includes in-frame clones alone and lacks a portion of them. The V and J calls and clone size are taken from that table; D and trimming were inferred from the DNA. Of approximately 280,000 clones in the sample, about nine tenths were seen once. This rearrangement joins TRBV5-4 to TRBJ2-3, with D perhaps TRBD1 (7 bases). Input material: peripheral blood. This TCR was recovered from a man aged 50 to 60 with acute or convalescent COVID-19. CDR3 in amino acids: CASTGAGGPDTQYF. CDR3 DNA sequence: TGTGCCAGCACTGGGGCAGGGGGGCCAGATACGCAGTATTTT.